Below are 13 T cell receptor beta chains sequenced from a single sample in a study of blood T cell repertoires in COVID-19. Produced via immunoSEQ multiplex PCR; TCRdb's table is partial and in-frame only. The table lists about 200,000 clones, less than 85% of them singletons. What was sequenced was peripheral blood. These receptors came from a woman in her 70s with acute or convalescent COVID-19.

The chain carries TRBV30 and TRBJ1-5; D is unresolved. Trimming took 3 bases from V and 2 from J, leaving 5 bases between them. There are 12 residues in the CDR3. Germline V gene sequence: CDR1 GTSNPN, CDR2 SVGIG (reference sequence). CDR3 DNA sequence: TGTGCCTGGAGGTCAGGCAATCAGCCCCAGCATTTT. Encoded protein: CAWRSGNQPQHF.

V gene TRBV12-3 or TRBV12-4 combines with J gene TRBJ1-2, with D possibly matching TRBD1 (5 bases). The CDR3 spans 12 residues. V dropped 8 bases and J dropped 4 bases, with 11 bases sitting between them. The CDR3 nucleotides are TGTGCCAGCTTTAAGGGGATCTATGGCTACACCTTC. Its protein is CASFKGIYGYTF.

J is TRBJ2-2 and V is TRBV19; TRBD1 is a possible D gene (5 bases). Germline values: CDR1 LNHDA, CDR2 SQIVND (reference sequence). CDR3 size: 15 residues. Deletions cut 6 bases from V and 4 bases from J, with 15 bases between. The CDR3 is CASSIEGVATGELFF. As DNA, the CDR3 is TGTGCCAGTAGCATCGAAGGGGTTGCCACCGGGGAGCTGTTTTTT. The full variable domain, its missing parts supplied by reference TRBV19 and TRBJ2-2, is DGGITQSPKYLFRKEGQNVTLSCEQNLNHDAMYWYRQDPGQGLRLIYYSQIVNDFQKGDIAEGYSVSREKKESFPLTVTSAQKNPTAFYLCASSIEGVATGELFFGEGSRLTVL.

V is TRBV7-6 and J is TRBJ2-7, with 8 positions matching TRBD1. J gave up 5 bases and V 1 base, and 10 bases lay outside the gene matches. This CDR3 spans 16 amino acids. CDR1 and CDR2 from the germline V gene are SGHVS and FNYEAQ. The CDR3 nucleotides are TGTGCCAGCAGCTTAGGGGTCGGACAGGGTCGTAACGAGCAGTACTTC. Translating it yields CASSLGVGQGRNEQYF.

The V call is TRBV27, the J call TRBJ1-4; D ambiguous. The CDR3 is 12 amino acids. Trimming took 6 bases from V and 0 from J, leaving 2 bases between them. CDR1 and CDR2 (germline): MNHEY, SMNVEV (reference sequence). The CDR3 DNA reads TGTGCCAGCAGCTCAACTAATGAAAAACTGTTTTTT. This sequence encodes CASSSTNEKLFF.

The chain uses TRBV19 and TRBJ1-4, with D perhaps matching TRBD1 (6 bases). The CDR3 is 16 residues long. The V end lost 6 bases, the J end lost 2 bases, and 16 bases lay between the germline ends. Looked up from germline, CDR1 is LNHDA and CDR2 is SQIVND (reference sequence). CDR3 sequence reads: CASSPAGGATNEKLFF. The DNA for the CDR3 is TGTGCCAGTAGCCCCGCCGGGGGGGCTACTAATGAAAAACTGTTTTTT.

The V and J genes are TRBV2 and TRBJ2-1, with 10 bases identical to TRBD2. V was clipped by 2 bases and J by 11 bases; unmatched bases: 12. Per germline, CDR1 SNHLY and CDR2 FYNNEI. The CDR3 sequence is 16 residues long. CDR3 amino acids: CASSENGLAGENQQFF. CDR3 bases: TGTGCCAGCAGTGAAAATGGGCTAGCGGGAGAGAACCAGCAGTTCTTC. Variable domain in full (rest from reference TRBV2 and TRBJ2-1): EPEVTQTPSHQVTQMGQEVILRCVPISNHLYFYWYRQILGQKVEFLVSFYNNEISEKSEIFDDQFSVERPDGSNFTLKIRSTKLEDSAMYFCASSENGLAGENQQFFGPGTRLTVL.

V is TRBV7-9 and J is TRBJ2-1; 11 bases fit TRBD1. This CDR3 comprises 17 residues. V lost 1 base to trimming and J lost 7 bases; unmatched junction nucleotides: 9. Germline V CDR1 and CDR2: SEHNR, FQNEAQ (reference sequence). The CDR3 DNA sequence: TGTGCCAGCAGCTTAGAGTTGGGGACAGGGGGTCTAAATGAGCAGTTCTTC. Its translation is CASSLELGTGGLNEQFF. Using reference TRBV7-9 and TRBJ2-1 for the parts outside the CDR3, the full variable domain is DTGVSQNPRHKITKRGQNVTFRCDPISEHNRLYWYRQTLGQGPEFLTYFQNEAQLEKSRLLSDRFSAERPKGSFSTLEIQRTEQGDSAMYLCASSLELGTGGLNEQFFGPGTRLTVL.

The genes are TRBV5-5 and TRBJ1-4; D call uncertain. CDR1 and CDR2 from the germline V gene are SGHKS and YYEKEE (reference sequence). Trimming took 0 bases from V and 3 from J, leaving 6 bases between them. This CDR3 spans 14 amino acids. Here the CDR3 reads CASSLVSANEKLFF. The CDR3 coding sequence is TGTGCCAGCAGCTTGGTCTCTGCTAATGAAAAACTGTTTTTT.

This chain connects TRBV5-1 to TRBJ2-1, with 8 nucleotides matching TRBD2. Trimming cost V 4 bases and J 7 bases; bases outside gene matches: 10. Per germline, CDR1 SGHRS and CDR2 YFSETQ. The CDR3 totals 15 residues. The CDR3 reads CASSPQGAGENEQFF. The CDR3 DNA is TGCGCCAGCAGCCCCCAGGGAGCGGGAGAGAATGAGCAGTTCTTC. The whole variable domain, remainder taken from reference TRBV5-1 and TRBJ2-1, is KAGVTQTPRYLIKTRGQQVTLSCSPISGHRSVSWYQQTPGQGLQFLFEYFSETQRNKGNFPGRFSGRQFSNSRSEMNVSTLELGDSALYLCASSPQGAGENEQFFGPGTRLTVL.

This clone was counted a few times. The J gene is TRBJ1-1, the V gene TRBV7-9; D remains unclear. Germline loops: CDR1 SEHNR, CDR2 FQNEAQ (reference sequence). V was pared by 0 bases and J by 2 bases, with 13 bases between. This CDR3 is 16 amino acids long. The CDR3 is CASSLARYEINTEAFF. The CDR3 DNA follows: TGTGCCAGCAGCTTAGCTCGTTATGAGATCAACACTGAAGCTTTCTTT.

This chain joins TRBV9 and TRBJ2-7; D is perhaps TRBD2 (5 bases). This CDR3 spans 13 amino acids. Germline V lookup: CDR1 SGDLS, CDR2 YYNGEE. Trimming took off 0 bases at V and 6 bases at J, with 10 bases between the two ends. The CDR3 protein is CASSVVDEGEQYF. The CDR3 nucleotides read TGTGCCAGCAGCGTAGTTGACGAGGGCGAGCAGTACTTC.

This chain joins TRBV4-1 and TRBJ1-1; D may be TRBD1 (6 bases). V lost 4 bases and J lost 3, with 12 bases in between. Germline assignment: CDR1 MGHRA and CDR2 YSYEKL. The CDR3 has 14 amino acids. This CDR3 reads CASSPMDSYTEAFF. CDR3 nucleotide sequence: TGCGCCAGCAGCCCCATGGACAGTTACACTGAAGCTTTCTTT.